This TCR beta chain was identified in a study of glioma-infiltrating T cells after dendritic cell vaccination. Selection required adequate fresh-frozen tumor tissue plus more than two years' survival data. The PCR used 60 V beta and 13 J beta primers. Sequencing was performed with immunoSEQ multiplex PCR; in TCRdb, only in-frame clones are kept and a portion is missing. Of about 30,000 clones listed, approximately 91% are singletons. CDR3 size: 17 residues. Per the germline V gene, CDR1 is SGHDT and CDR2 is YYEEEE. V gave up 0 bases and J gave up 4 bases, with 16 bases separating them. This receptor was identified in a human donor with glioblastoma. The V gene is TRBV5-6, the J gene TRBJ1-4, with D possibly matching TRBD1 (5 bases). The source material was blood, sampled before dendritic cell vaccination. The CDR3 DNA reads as TGTGCCAGCAGCTTGGTAGGGGCAGGGATCATTAATGAAAAACTGTTTTTT. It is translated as CASSLVGAGIINEKLFF.